The 6 T cell receptor beta chains in this list originate from one sample, sequenced in a study of CD8+CD57+ T cells in acquired aplastic anemia (dated by TCRdb to 2016 to 2019). The instrument was an Illumina HiSeq 2000. TCR beta VDJ combination and CDR3 sequence profiling used genomic DNA as the template. The public reads were quality trimmed at Q25 with fastp and then assembled into clones with MiXCR by TCRdb, keeping productive beta chains. For every CDR3 protein sequence, its rows merge into one entry that carries the most common genes and DNA. The sample table contains 150,000 or so distinct CDR3 sequences; only one count was recorded for around 48% of them. Approximately 3% of the sample goes to the ten largest clones. Patients chosen for sequencing had shown expansion of CD8+CD57+ cells by flow cytometry. Sequenced material: sorted CD4+, CD8+, or CD8+CD57+ T cells (not recorded which) from PBMCs. Receptor source: a human donor with aplastic anemia.

Comment on this clonotype: This may stem from a read error, because a much larger clone lies one nucleotide away. The chain combines TRBV5-1 with TRBJ2-6; no definite D call. This CDR3 is 14 amino acids long. The germline V gene has CDR1 SGHRS and CDR2 YFSETQ. V was cut by 5 bases and J by 0 bases, with 6 bases left in between. In DNA form, the CDR3 reads TGCGCCAGCAGAACCGGCTCTGGGGCCAACGTCCTGACTTTC. It is translated as CASRTGSGANVLTF.

This clonotype turned up a few times. V gene TRBV3-1 combines with J gene TRBJ2-1, with 10 bases that match TRBD1. V was clipped by 5 bases and J by 10 bases; unmatched bases: 14. Looked up from germline, CDR1 is LGHDT and CDR2 is YNNKEL (reference sequence). The CDR3 length is 16 residues. CDR3 region: CASSDATGGAKGEQFF. In DNA, the CDR3 is TGTGCCAGCAGCGACGCGACAGGGGGCGCGAAGGGAGAGCAGTTCTTC.

This clonotype was counted a single time. This chain links TRBV15 with TRBJ1-1, with no clear D. V lost 1 base and J lost 8, with 11 bases in between. Germline V gene data show CDR1 as LNHNV and CDR2 as YYDKDF (reference sequence). CDR3 length: 13 amino acids. In nucleotides, the CDR3 is TGTGCCACCAGCAGAGCGACAAGGGTGGAAGCTTTCTTT. Protein: CATSRATRVEAFF.

This clonotype was seen a handful of times. The chain has TRBV7-9 and TRBJ2-3; the D is unclear. This CDR3 is 10 amino acids long. CDR1 and CDR2 (germline): SEHNR, FQNEAQ (reference sequence). With 11 bases removed from V and 0 bases from J, the gap between germline ends came to 3 bases. CDR3 protein: CAPSTDTQYF. CDR3 DNA: TGTGCCCCTAGCACAGATACGCAGTATTTT. Using reference TRBV7-9 and TRBJ2-3 for the parts outside the CDR3, the full variable domain is DTGVSQNPRHKITKRGQNVTFRCDPISEHNRLYWYRQTLGQGPEFLTYFQNEAQLEKSRLLSDRFSAERPKGSFSTLEIQRTEQGDSAMYLCAPSTDTQYFGPGTRLTVL.

This chain links TRBV9 with TRBJ2-7, with D possibly matching TRBD1 (6 bases). CDR3 length: 15 amino acids. The ends were cut back, 3 bases at V and 2 bases at J, with 15 bases in the middle. Germline values: CDR1 SGDLS, CDR2 YYNGEE. Here the CDR3 reads CASSAVRGATYEQYF. CDR3 sequence (DNA): TGTGCCAGCAGCGCTGTCAGGGGAGCTACCTACGAGCAGTACTTC.

This clonotype showed up many times. V usage is TRBV9 and J usage is TRBJ1-2, with D perhaps matching TRBD1 (5 bases). The CDR3 runs 14 residues. The ends were cut back, 0 bases at V and 4 bases at J, with 10 bases in the middle. Germline-derived CDR1 and CDR2 are SGDLS and YYNGEE. DNA for the CDR3: TGTGCCAGCAGCGTAGAACTAGGGACCTATGGCTACACCTTC. This codes for CASSVELGTYGYTF.